This entry describes one T cell receptor beta chain. What it binds is unknown. The data originate from a study of naive and memory T cell subsets. Two oligonucleotides, mixed equimolar, formed the beta constant-region primer covering TRBC1 and TRBC2. The ligated cDNA underwent four PCR rounds using SP2 and nested alpha and beta constant-region primers. TCRdb reprocessed the UMI-ligation and nested PCR reads via MiXCR and lists one record per CDR3 protein. The sample records roughly 100,000 distinct CDR3 sequences, 14% being singletons. This CDR3 contains 14 residues. V was trimmed by 1 base and J by 0 bases, leaving 9 bases between them. Germline CDR1 is DFQATT and CDR2 is SNEGSKA (reference sequence). Study-wide points: Naive repertoires, especially CD8, held a few larger clonotypes, possibly memory cells re-expressing CD45RA. TCR abundance followed a power law differing between naive and memory subsets.

CD8 T cells were positively selected from what remained after CD4 positive selection. The chain joins TRBV20-1 to TRBJ1-1; D possibly corresponds to TRBD1 (5 bases). The sequencing input was naive CD8+ T cells from blood. The sequence was obtained from a human donor in good health. The CDR3 sequence: CSARVAGMNTEAFF. CDR3 DNA: TGCAGTGCTAGAGTAGCAGGGATGAACACTGAAGCTTTCTTT.